The 15 T cell receptor beta chains in this list originate from one sample, sequenced in a study of blood T cell repertoires in COVID-19. The method was immunoSEQ multiplex PCR; TCRdb's version includes in-frame clones alone and lacks a portion of them. The table lists 300,000 to 400,000 clones, around 89% of them singletons. The source material was peripheral blood. These receptors all stem from a woman between 25 and 40 years old with COVID-19, enrolled during active disease.

A single count supports this clone. This chain joins TRBV5-1 and TRBJ2-5; D is unclear. The germline V gene has CDR1 SGHRS and CDR2 YFSETQ. With 0 bases removed from V and 0 bases from J, the gap between germline ends came to 9 bases. CDR3 length equals 15 residues. The DNA of the CDR3 is TGCGCCAGCAGCTTGGGTTCCAGGTACCAAGAGACCCAGTACTTC. Translated: CASSLGSRYQETQYF.

The chain uses TRBV6-4 and TRBJ2-1; D is possibly TRBD1 (6 bases). From germline, CDR1 is MRHNA and CDR2 SNTAGT. The V end was cut by 5 bases, the J end by 9 bases, with 14 bases between. The CDR3 runs 13 residues. The CDR3 DNA follows: TGTGCCAGCAGTTTGGACAGAACTACTGAGCAGTTCTTC. Translating gives CASSLDRTTEQFF.

This chain uses TRBV7-2 with TRBJ1-5, with TRBD1 matching 7 bases. V gave up 2 bases and J gave up 1 base; unmatched junction bases: 2. Germline assignment: CDR1 SGHTA and CDR2 FQGNSA. The CDR3 consists of 15 residues. As DNA, the CDR3 is TGTGCCAGCAGCTTAAAGGGGGCCAGCAATCAGCCCCAGCATTTT. Translated: CASSLKGASNQPQHF.

This chain joins TRBV4-1 and TRBJ2-3; D remains ambiguous. The CDR3 spans 15 residues. Looked up from germline, CDR1 is MGHRA and CDR2 is YSYEKL. Trimming left V 2 bases short and J 1 base short, with 10 bases between. The CDR3 region is CASSQTASGTDTQYF. As DNA, the CDR3 is TGCGCCAGCAGCCAAACCGCAAGCGGCACAGATACGCAGTATTTT.

V is TRBV15 and J is TRBJ2-2, with D perhaps TRBD1 (6 bases). CDR3 length: 15 amino acids. Germline V gives CDR1 LNHNV, CDR2 YYDKDF (reference sequence). V was pared by 1 base and J by 2 bases, with 8 bases between. The CDR3 spells CATSRGGTNTGELFF. DNA for the CDR3: TGTGCCACCAGCAGAGGAGGGACAAACACCGGGGAGCTGTTTTTT.

This chain connects TRBV6-5 to TRBJ1-2, with 12 bases matching TRBD1. With V trimmed by 6 bases and J by 5 bases, 4 bases remained unmatched. This CDR3 comprises 14 residues. Germline lookup yields CDR1 MNHEY and CDR2 SVGAGI. CDR3 in amino acids: CASRGQGARYGYTF. The CDR3 DNA reads as TGTGCCAGCAGGGGACAGGGGGCGCGGTATGGCTACACCTTC.

J is TRBJ2-7 and V is TRBV6-6; D is unresolved. This CDR3 contains 12 residues. With 0 bases removed from V and 5 bases from J, the gap between germline ends came to 5 bases. Per germline, CDR1 MNHNY and CDR2 SVGAGI (reference sequence). CDR3 coding DNA: TGTGCCAGCAGTTACTCGGGCCACGAGCAGTACTTC. Translation gives CASSYSGHEQYF.

This clone was seen only once. The chain uses TRBV6-5 and TRBJ1-1; tentatively, D is TRBD1 (6 bases). This CDR3 is built from 15 residues. CDR1 and CDR2 from the germline V gene are MNHEY and SVGAGI. The V gene lost 7 bases and the J gene lost 3 bases, with 18 bases spanning the gap. CDR3 sequence reads: CASNRGRGRDTEAFF. The CDR3 nucleotides read TGTGCCAGCAACCGTGGCAGGGGCCGCGACACTGAAGCTTTCTTT.

The chain combines TRBV9 with TRBJ2-3; 7 nucleotides agree with TRBD2. CDR3 length: 15 amino acids. V was pared by 4 bases and J by 1 base, with 6 bases of the junction left unmatched. Germline CDR1 reads SGDLS; CDR2 reads YYNGEE. CDR3: CASSPREAGTDTQYF. The CDR3, as DNA: TGTGCCAGCAGCCCCCGGGAGGCGGGCACAGATACGCAGTATTTT.

The count of this clone is one. This chain links TRBV19 with TRBJ2-7; 7 bases map to TRBD1. CDR1 is LNHDA, CDR2 SQIVND, per germline (reference sequence). V dropped 8 bases and J dropped 1; count of bases not matched to a gene: 2. The CDR3 contains 12 residues. DNA for the CDR3: TGTGCCAGTTTGGGACAGTCCTACGAGCAGTACTTC. This gives the protein CASLGQSYEQYF.

The genes are TRBV5-1 and TRBJ2-1; maybe TRBD1 (6 bases). Trimming took off 4 bases at V and 1 base at J, with 12 bases between the two ends. This CDR3 is 15 amino acids long. Germline loops: CDR1 SGHRS, CDR2 YFSETQ. The CDR3 DNA follows: TGCGCCAGCAGCCCATCTAGGGGGTCCTACAATGAGCAGTTCTTC. Its translation is CASSPSRGSYNEQFF.

This sequence joins TRBV19 and TRBJ1-1; D is unresolved. The CDR3 has 14 residues. The ends were cut back, 1 base at V and 6 bases at J, with 12 bases in the middle. Germline CDR1 LNHDA, CDR2 SQIVND (reference sequence). The CDR3 loop reads CASSIGGRKAEAFF. In nucleotides, the CDR3 is TGTGCCAGTAGTATAGGTGGCAGGAAGGCTGAAGCTTTCTTT. The full variable domain, completed using reference TRBV19 and TRBJ1-1, is DGGITQSPKYLFRKEGQNVTLSCEQNLNHDAMYWYRQDPGQGLRLIYYSQIVNDFQKGDIAEGYSVSREKKESFPLTVTSAQKNPTAFYLCASSIGGRKAEAFFGQGTRLTVV.

The rearrangement links TRBV3-1 (or the pseudogene TRBV3-2) to TRBJ2-3, with 9 bases aligning to TRBD2. V was pared by 5 bases and J by 5 bases, with 8 bases of the junction left unmatched. The CDR3 loop spans 15 amino acids. CDR1 is LGHDT, CDR2 YNNKEL, per germline (reference sequence). CDR3 nucleotides: TGTGCCAGCAGCTCTCGACTAGCGGCTGAAGATACGCAGTATTTT. Translation: CASSSRLAAEDTQYF.

V and J are TRBV18 and TRBJ1-1; tentative D call: TRBD1 (5 bases). The CDR3 totals 13 residues. The germline V gene has CDR1 KGHSH and CDR2 LQKENI. V was shortened by 2 bases and J by 7 bases, with 11 bases between the two germline ends. The CDR3 bases are TGTGCCAGCTCACCAGGAGGAGGGGATGAAGCTTTCTTT. Its translation: CASSPGGGDEAFF.

The rearrangement links TRBV6-5 to TRBJ1-2; 8 bases agree with TRBD1. CDR3 length: 14 residues. Germline V gene lookup returns CDR1 MNHEY and CDR2 SVGAGI. V shed 2 bases and J 4 bases; nucleotides not matched to a gene: 3. The chain's CDR3 is CASSYGTGGYGYTF. The DNA for the CDR3 is TGTGCCAGCAGTTACGGCACAGGGGGCTATGGCTACACCTTC.